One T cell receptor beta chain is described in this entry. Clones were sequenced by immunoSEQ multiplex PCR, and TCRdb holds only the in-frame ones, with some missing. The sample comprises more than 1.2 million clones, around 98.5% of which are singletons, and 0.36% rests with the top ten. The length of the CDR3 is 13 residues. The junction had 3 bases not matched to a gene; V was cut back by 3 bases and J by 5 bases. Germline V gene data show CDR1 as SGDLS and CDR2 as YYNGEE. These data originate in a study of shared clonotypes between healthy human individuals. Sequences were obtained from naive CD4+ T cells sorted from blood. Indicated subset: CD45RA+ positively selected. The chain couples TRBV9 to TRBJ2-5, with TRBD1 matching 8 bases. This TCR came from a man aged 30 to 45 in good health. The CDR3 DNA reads TGTGCCAGCAGCGCGGACAGGGCGGAGACCCAGTACTTC. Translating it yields CASSADRAETQYF.